The 17 T cell receptor beta chains below all came from one sample that was sequenced in a study of T cell responses to AZD1222 COVID-19 vaccine. The assay was immunoSEQ multiplex PCR, and TCRdb's table has in-frame clones only and misses some. The profile covers about 84,000 clones, with 70% to 90% appearing a single time and about 12% taken by the ten largest. The specimen comprised peripheral blood, sampled 28 days after the second AZD1222 dose. Receptors originate from an adult who received the AZD1222 COVID-19 vaccine.

The CDR3 nucleotides are TGTGCCATCAGGCACGACAGAGATCAGCCCCAGCATTTT. It yields the protein CAIRHDRDQPQHF. This chain joins TRBV10-3 and TRBJ1-5, with D possibly TRBD1 on 5 matching bases. V lost 6 bases and J lost 5, with 11 bases in between. CDR1 is ENHRY, CDR2 SYGVKD, per germline. CDR3 length: 13 residues.

This clone turned up a few times. The CDR3 here is CASSPRGTGELFF. CDR3 sequence (DNA): TGTGCCAGCTCACCAAGGGGCACCGGGGAGCTGTTTTTT. The rearrangement uses TRBV18 and TRBJ2-2, with a weak D call TRBD1 (5 bases). This CDR3 spans 13 amino acids. In germline, CDR1 is KGHSH, CDR2 LQKENI. The germline V and J ends were trimmed by 2 bases and 4 bases, with 5 bases remaining between them. Filled out from reference TRBV18 and TRBJ2-2, the complete variable domain reads NAGVMQNPRHLVRRRGQEARLRCSPMKGHSHVYWYRQLPEEGLKFMVYLQKENIIDESGMPKERFSAEFPKEGPSILRIQQVVRGDSAAYFCASSPRGTGELFFGEGSRLTVL.

The chain carries TRBV5-4 and TRBJ2-1; TRBD1 matches at 9 bases. V was pared by 4 bases and J by 3 bases, with 5 bases of the junction left unmatched. The germline V gene encodes CDR1 SGHNT and CDR2 YYREEE (reference sequence). The CDR3 consists of 15 residues. The CDR3 spells CASSAGQGYYNEQFF. CDR3 sequence (DNA): TGTGCCAGCAGCGCTGGACAGGGGTACTACAATGAGCAGTTCTTC.

The gene calls are TRBV12-3 or TRBV12-4 and TRBJ1-2; D remains unclear. There are 13 residues in the CDR3. Trimming stripped 3 bases from V and 4 bases from J, with 9 bases between. This chain's CDR3 is CASSFSQAYGYTF. The CDR3 DNA reads TGTGCCAGCAGTTTTTCGCAGGCCTATGGCTACACCTTC.

The V gene is TRBV19, the J gene TRBJ1-3; D is unclear. This CDR3 region has 17 residues. Germline V lookup: CDR1 LNHDA, CDR2 SQIVND (reference sequence). V shed 5 bases and J shed 0 bases, with 17 bases lying between them. CDR3 residues: CASSPVWSSSSGNTIYF. CDR3 coding DNA: TGTGCCAGTAGTCCGGTGTGGTCGTCGAGCTCTGGAAACACCATATATTTT.

The chain has TRBV7-9 and TRBJ1-1; possibly TRBD1 for D (6 bases). This CDR3 is 11 amino acids long. Germline V gene sequence: CDR1 SEHNR, CDR2 FQNEAQ (reference sequence). V gave up 3 bases and J gave up 11 bases, with 10 bases separating them. CDR3 residues: CASSLDSSAFF. Here the CDR3 DNA reads TGTGCCAGCAGCTTGGACAGCAGCGCTTTCTTT.

Only one count was recorded for this clone. CDR3 bases: TGTGCCAGTAGTAAGGTGGGGGGTGGTAATCAGCCCCAGCATTTT. It yields the protein CASSKVGGGNQPQHF. The chain is built from TRBV19 and TRBJ1-5; possibly TRBD1 for D (5 bases). V lost 4 bases and J 4 bases, leaving 14 bases between the germline ends. Germline CDR1 is LNHDA and CDR2 is SQIVND (reference sequence). The CDR3 runs to 15 residues.

The chain joins TRBV7-2 to TRBJ1-1; maybe TRBD1 (5 bases). This CDR3 comprises 14 residues. Trimming shortened V by 2 bases and J by 2 bases, and 9 bases separated the two germline ends. Germline assignment: CDR1 SGHTA and CDR2 FQGNSA. The CDR3 spells CASSLQQVNTEAFF. The DNA for the CDR3 is TGTGCCAGCAGCTTACAACAGGTTAACACTGAAGCTTTCTTT.

The chain links TRBV4-2 to TRBJ1-3; D unclear. Germline V gene lookup returns CDR1 LGHNA and CDR2 YNFKEQ. This CDR3 is 17 amino acids long. V lost 0 bases to trimming and J lost 0 bases, with 12 bases between them. The CDR3 DNA follows: TGTGCCAGCAGCCAAGAGGTCGGGGAGAACTCTGGAAACACCATATATTTT. Amino acids: CASSQEVGENSGNTIYF.

The chain combines TRBV28 with TRBJ1-2; possible D gene TRBD1, 6 bases. The germline V and J ends were trimmed by 10 bases and 2 bases, with 11 bases remaining between them. This CDR3 comprises 12 residues. The germline V gene encodes CDR1 MDHEN and CDR2 SYDVKM. CDR3 residues: CATGGANYGYTF. The CDR3 DNA sequence: TGTGCCACTGGGGGCGCCAACTATGGCTACACCTTC.

In its sample, this clone was seen a few times. This chain joins TRBV2 and TRBJ1-2; D is unclear. CDR1 is SNHLY, CDR2 FYNNEI, per germline. V was shortened by 3 bases and J by 3 bases, with 8 bases between the two germline ends. The CDR3 totals 13 residues. CDR3 sequence (DNA): TGTGCCAGCAGTGATGTCACCTACTATGGCTACACCTTC. The encoded protein is CASSDVTYYGYTF.

This clone was counted once. The chain combines TRBV6-2 or TRBV6-3 with TRBJ2-2; perhaps D is TRBD1 or TRBD2 (5 bases each). CDR1 and CDR2 (germline): MNHEY, SVGEGT. This CDR3 contains 16 residues. V dropped 6 bases and J dropped 4 bases, with 18 bases sitting between them. CDR3 nucleotides: TGTGCCAGCAGCCCTCTACTAGGGGTGAGCACCGGGGAGCTGTTTTTT. Translation gives CASSPLLGVSTGELFF.

The chain is built from TRBV5-1 and TRBJ1-1; no reliable D call. Trimming pared 3 bases from V and 7 bases from J, leaving 10 bases between. Looked up from germline, CDR1 is SGHRS and CDR2 is YFSETQ. The CDR3 contains 12 residues. The CDR3: CASSWVGNEAFF. In DNA form, the CDR3 reads TGCGCCAGCAGCTGGGTGGGGAATGAAGCTTTCTTT. Variable domain in full (rest from reference TRBV5-1 and TRBJ1-1): KAGVTQTPRYLIKTRGQQVTLSCSPISGHRSVSWYQQTPGQGLQFLFEYFSETQRNKGNFPGRFSGRQFSNSRSEMNVSTLELGDSALYLCASSWVGNEAFFGQGTRLTVV.

The rearrangement joins TRBV19 to TRBJ1-4; maybe TRBD1 (5 bases). Germline CDR1 and CDR2: LNHDA and SQIVND (reference sequence). The V and J ends lost 9 bases and 3 bases respectively, with 14 bases between them. The CDR3 runs to 14 residues. CDR3 loop: CASAGGRANEKLFF. CDR3 DNA sequence: TGTGCCAGCGCCGGGGGGAGGGCTAATGAAAAACTGTTTTTT. Combining the CDR3 with reference TRBV19 and TRBJ1-4 gives the whole variable domain DGGITQSPKYLFRKEGQNVTLSCEQNLNHDAMYWYRQDPGQGLRLIYYSQIVNDFQKGDIAEGYSVSREKKESFPLTVTSAQKNPTAFYLCASAGGRANEKLFFGSGTQLSVL.

The rearrangement joins TRBV6-2 or TRBV6-3 to TRBJ2-7; TRBD2 agrees at 11 bases. Germline V gene data show CDR1 as MNHEY and CDR2 as SVGEGT. The CDR3 consists of 14 residues. The V gene end was trimmed by 5 bases and the J gene end by 7 bases; junction bases not matched to a gene: 7. DNA for the CDR3: TGTGCCAGCAGTCGACTAGCGGGGAGTTATGAGCAGTACTTC. Encoded protein: CASSRLAGSYEQYF.

The chain uses TRBV4-3 and TRBJ1-5; D gene unclear. V lost 0 bases to trimming and J lost 0 bases, with 6 bases between them. This CDR3 has 15 amino acids. The germline V gene encodes CDR1 LGHNA and CDR2 YSLEER. The CDR3 region is CASSQDSNSNQPQHF. The CDR3 region has the DNA TGCGCCAGCAGCCAAGACAGTAATAGCAATCAGCCCCAGCATTTT.

This clone was seen just once. The chain joins TRBV7-9 to TRBJ2-7; tentatively, D is TRBD2 (6 bases). The CDR3 loop spans 12 amino acids. Germline values: CDR1 SEHNR, CDR2 FQNEAQ (reference sequence). The V and J ends lost 5 bases and 5 bases respectively, with 10 bases between them. CDR3 amino acids: CASSRDFHEQYF. The CDR3, as DNA: TGTGCCAGCAGCAGGGACTTCCACGAGCAGTACTTC.